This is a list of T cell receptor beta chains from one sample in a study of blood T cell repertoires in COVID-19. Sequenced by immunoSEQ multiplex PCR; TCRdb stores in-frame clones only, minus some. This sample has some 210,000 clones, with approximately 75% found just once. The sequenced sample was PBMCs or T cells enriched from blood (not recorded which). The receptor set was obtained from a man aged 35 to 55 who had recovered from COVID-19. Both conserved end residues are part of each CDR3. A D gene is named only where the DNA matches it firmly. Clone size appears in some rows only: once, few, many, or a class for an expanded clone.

CDR3aa: CASSPAAPTPTDTQYF
CDR3nt: TGCGCCAGCAGCCCCGCGGCGCCAACCCCCACAGATACGCAGTATTTT
v_gene: TRBV5-1
d_gene: -
abundance: -
j_gene: TRBJ2-3

CDR3aa: CASSIRLLAGTYEQYF
CDR3nt: TGTGCCAGTAGTATAAGGTTACTAGCGGGTACCTACGAGCAGTACTTC
v_gene: TRBV19
d_gene: TRBD2
abundance: -
j_gene: TRBJ2-7

CDR3aa: CASSSSGQGAGGYGYTF
CDR3nt: TGTGCCAGCAGTTCGAGCGGACAGGGGGCGGGAGGCTATGGCTACACCTTC
v_gene: TRBV28
d_gene: TRBD1
abundance: -
j_gene: TRBJ1-2

CDR3aa: CAQREDKLNTGELFF
CDR3nt: TGCGCTCAGCGCGAGGACAAGCTGAACACCGGGGAGCTGTTTTTT
v_gene: TRBV23-1
d_gene: -
abundance: -
j_gene: TRBJ2-2

CDR3aa: CASSSPRTGELFF
CDR3nt: TGTGCCAGCAGTTCCCCCCGGACCGGGGAGCTGTTTTTT
v_gene: TRBV6-5
d_gene: -
abundance: few
j_gene: TRBJ2-2

CDR3aa: CASSEDGIGTSGNEQYF
CDR3nt: TGCGCCAGCAGTGAGGATGGGATCGGGACTAGCGGGAACGAGCAGTACTTC
v_gene: TRBV10-1
d_gene: TRBD2
abundance: -
j_gene: TRBJ2-7

CDR3aa: CSAQEMTGGQGIGLYGYTF
CDR3nt: TGCAGCGCCCAGGAAATGACCGGAGGACAGGGGATCGGCCTCTATGGCTACACCTTC
v_gene: TRBV29-1
d_gene: TRBD1
abundance: -
j_gene: TRBJ1-2

CDR3aa: CASSSVPGTAIFSGANVLTF
CDR3nt: TGTGCCAGCAGCTCAGTCCCCGGGACAGCGATCTTCTCTGGGGCCAACGTCCTGACTTTC
v_gene: TRBV7-6
d_gene: TRBD1
abundance: -
j_gene: TRBJ2-6

CDR3aa: CASSTGLRDRGTETQYF
CDR3nt: TGTGCCAGTAGTACAGGGCTCCGGGACAGGGGAACGGAGACCCAGTACTTC
v_gene: TRBV19
d_gene: TRBD1
abundance: -
j_gene: TRBJ2-5

CDR3aa: CASRSAGGNNEQFF
CDR3nt: TGTGCCAGCAGGTCGGCGGGGGGGAACAATGAGCAGTTCTTC
v_gene: TRBV9
d_gene: TRBD2
abundance: -
j_gene: TRBJ2-1

CDR3aa: CASSRYDRGQDGYTF
CDR3nt: TGTGCCAGCAGTAGATACGACAGGGGGCAGGATGGCTACACCTTC
v_gene: TRBV2
d_gene: TRBD1
abundance: -
j_gene: TRBJ1-2